The sequence of this T cell receptor beta chain was determined in a study of cytomegalovirus exposure and HLA in healthy donors. The overall study: Within the Caucasian-associated ancestry cluster were around 81% of the approximately 400 genotyped donors.

Study-wide results and limits: Among TCR beta chains of equal frequency, HLA-associated ones were more clonally expanded in a later analysis.

A single count supports this clone. The antigen remains undetermined. 60 Vbeta and 13 Jbeta primers were used in PCR. The repertoire was sequenced with immunoSEQ multiplex PCR; TCRdb's copy has only in-frame clones and lacks some. The data hold roughly 160,000 clones, with about four fifths observed a single time. Germline CDR1 is MNHEY and CDR2 is SMNVEV (reference sequence). Trimming pared 5 bases from V and 11 bases from J, leaving 12 bases between. The CDR3 extends over 11 amino acids. The rearrangement joins TRBV27 to TRBJ2-5; the D is unclear. This clonotype was obtained from a boy between 2 and 10 years old in good health and CMV-seronegative. Input material: PBMCs. The CDR3 DNA reads TGTGCCAGCAGTAAAATTCGTGAGCAGTACTTC. Protein product: CASSKIREQYF.